These 20 T cell receptor beta chains came from one sample sequenced in a study of cytomegalovirus exposure and HLA in healthy donors. Primers included in the PCR were 60 Vbeta and 13 Jbeta primers. Here immunoSEQ multiplex PCR was the method, and the copy in TCRdb shows in-frame clones only, minus some. This table has 110,000 or so clones, over 55% appearing once. The sequenced material came from PBMCs. These receptors all come from a man between 18 and 29 years old in good health and CMV-seropositive.

This rearrangement joins TRBV2 to TRBJ1-4; tentatively, D is TRBD1 (5 bases). The germline V gene encodes CDR1 SNHLY and CDR2 FYNNEI. V was pared by 6 bases and J by 4 bases, with 12 bases between. CDR3 size: 14 residues. CDR3 nucleotide sequence: TGTGCCAGCAGGGACGGGACTGGTAATGAAAAACTGTTTTTT. It specifies CASRDGTGNEKLFF.

The chain combines TRBV5-6 with TRBJ1-2; TRBD1 is a possible D gene (6 bases). V lost 0 bases to trimming and J lost 3 bases, with 12 bases between them. The CDR3 totals 15 residues. Germline loops: CDR1 SGHDT, CDR2 YYEEEE. The CDR3 region has the DNA TGTGCCAGCAGCTTGGGGGCTCCAGGGGACTATGGCTACACCTTC. Residues: CASSLGAPGDYGYTF.

The V and J genes are TRBV6-4 and TRBJ1-4, with 7 nucleotides matching TRBD1. From germline, CDR1 is MRHNA and CDR2 SNTAGT. The CDR3 loop spans 15 amino acids. J gave up 7 bases and V 2 bases, and 7 bases lay outside the gene matches. The CDR3 spells CASSDPTGSLEKLFF. The DNA of the CDR3 is TGTGCCAGCAGTGACCCGACAGGGAGTCTTGAAAAACTGTTTTTT.

This chain uses TRBV4-1 with TRBJ2-1, with TRBD2 as a possible D gene (7 bases). The CDR3 has 16 amino acids. Germline V CDR1 and CDR2: MGHRA, YSYEKL. V lost 1 base, J lost 4 bases, and 14 bases lay in between. CDR3 region: CASSQVGGGKYNEQFF. For the CDR3, the DNA is TGCGCCAGCAGCCAAGTAGGCGGGGGCAAATACAATGAGCAGTTCTTC.

The chain couples TRBV7-6 to TRBJ2-1; D is ambiguous. The CDR3 is made up of 14 amino acids. Trimming removed 4 bases at V and 7 bases at J, with 14 bases between. CDR1 is SGHVS, CDR2 FNYEAQ, per germline. Here the CDR3 reads CASSSLPLRNEQFF. The DNA for the CDR3 is TGTGCCAGCAGCTCACTACCGTTGAGGAATGAGCAGTTCTTC.

The table lists this clone with a few counts. The chain is built from TRBV4-1 and TRBJ2-1, with TRBD2 matching over 11 bases. This CDR3 is 20 amino acids long. Germline loops: CDR1 MGHRA, CDR2 YSYEKL. V dropped 4 bases and J dropped 0; count of bases not matched to a gene: 14. The CDR3 DNA is TGCGCCAGCAGCCCCAAGATAAGGCTAGCGGGGGGTACCTCCTACAATGAGCAGTTCTTC. Protein: CASSPKIRLAGGTSYNEQFF.

The chain couples TRBV6-5 to TRBJ2-3, with 10 bases identical to TRBD2. Germline CDR1 is MNHEY and CDR2 is SVGAGI. This CDR3 has 16 amino acids. Unmatched junction bases numbered 5, after V lost 0 bases and J lost 5 bases. This CDR3 reads CASSYSLAGVLDTQYF. CDR3 coding DNA: TGTGCCAGCAGTTACTCGCTAGCGGGGGTGTTAGATACGCAGTATTTT.

The chain links TRBV19 to TRBJ2-1; the D gene is possibly TRBD2 (5 bases). Deletions cut 3 bases from V and 10 bases from J, with 10 bases between. The CDR3 extends over 12 amino acids. CDR1 is LNHDA, CDR2 SQIVND, per germline (reference sequence). CDR3 region: CASSIGTGEQFF. In DNA, the CDR3 is TGTGCCAGTAGTATCGGCACGGGGGAGCAGTTCTTC.

The chain couples TRBV13 to TRBJ2-7; D might be TRBD2 (6 bases). V was shortened by 5 bases and J by 7 bases, with 15 bases between the two germline ends. The CDR3 totals 13 residues. Germline assignment: CDR1 PRHDT and CDR2 FYEKMQ (reference sequence). The CDR3 DNA reads as TGTGCCAGCAGCCAAAATTTGGCGGGAGAGCAGTACTTC. It encodes CASSQNLAGEQYF.

The chain employs TRBV7-9 and TRBJ1-4, with D tentatively TRBD1 (5 bases). V lost 6 bases to trimming and J lost 3 bases, with 14 bases between them. This CDR3 is 15 amino acids long. The germline CDR1 and CDR2 sequences are SEHNR and FQNEAQ (reference sequence). DNA of the CDR3: TGTGCCAGCAGGAGCTCGCAGGGCCCTAATGAAAAACTGTTTTTT. Amino acid sequence: CASRSSQGPNEKLFF.

The CDR3 here is CASRAGLFTDTQYF. The CDR3 nucleotides read TGTGCCAGCAGGGCGGGACTATTCACAGATACGCAGTATTTT. This chain connects TRBV2 to TRBJ2-3; 7 bases map to TRBD2. Germline assignment: CDR1 SNHLY and CDR2 FYNNEI. This CDR3 contains 14 residues. Trimming at V came to 6 bases and at J to 2 bases, leaving 5 bases not matched to a gene.

CDR3 sequence reads: CASSNAGTSQETQYF. In nucleotides, the CDR3 is TGTGCCAGCAGTAACGCCGGGACTTCCCAGGAGACCCAGTACTTC. The chain joins TRBV28 to TRBJ2-5; a weak D match, TRBD2 (6 bases). CDR1 and CDR2 (germline): MDHEN, SYDVKM. The CDR3 loop spans 15 amino acids. V was clipped by 5 bases and J by 5 bases, with 18 bases between them.

The J gene is TRBJ1-1, the V gene TRBV30, with 7 bases matching TRBD1. Trimming took 2 bases from V and 6 from J; bases not matched to a gene: 12. Germline-derived CDR1 and CDR2 are GTSNPN and SVGIG (reference sequence). This CDR3 comprises 15 residues. CDR3 in DNA: TGTGCCTGGAGTCCCGGACAGGTGGGTCTCGCTGAAGCTTTCTTT. Translation: CAWSPGQVGLAEAFF.

The chain links TRBV12-5 to TRBJ2-5, with 8 bases that match TRBD1. Germline CDR1 reads LGHNT; CDR2 reads FRNRAP. V lost 4 bases, J lost 3 bases, and 4 bases stayed unmatched. This CDR3 is built from 14 residues. CDR3 DNA: TGTGCTAGTGGTTCTGGACAGGGAAAAGAGACCCAGTACTTC. It yields the protein CASGSGQGKETQYF.

This clone was seen more than once but under ten times. CDR3 amino acids: CASSLGLGGTRSYEQYF. The CDR3 DNA reads TGTGCCAGCAGCTTAGGTTTGGGGGGGACCAGATCATACGAGCAGTACTTC. The V and J genes are TRBV11-2 and TRBJ2-7; 7 nucleotides match TRBD2. With V trimmed by 1 base and J by 4 bases, 13 bases remained unmatched. The CDR3 extends over 17 amino acids. Germline V gene sequence: CDR1 SGHAT, CDR2 FQNNGV.

This clone appeared a few times. The V gene is TRBV10-2, the J gene TRBJ2-1; TRBD2 matches 9 bases. Germline loops: CDR1 WSHSY, CDR2 SAAADI. V dropped 3 bases and J dropped 10; count of bases not matched to a gene: 7. The CDR3 covers 14 residues. The DNA for the CDR3 is TGCGCCAGCAGTGATACGGCGGGGGGGCGGGAGCAGTTCTTC. This translates into CASSDTAGGREQFF.

The V and J genes are TRBV27 and TRBJ2-7; no clear D. Germline V CDR1 and CDR2: MNHEY, SMNVEV (reference sequence). CDR3 length equals 13 residues. V shed 4 bases and J shed 0 bases, with 7 bases lying between them. The CDR3 DNA is TGTGCCAGCAGTTCCTTGGACTCCTACGAGCAGTACGTC. It yields the protein CASSSLDSYEQYV.

This chain joins TRBV28 and TRBJ1-6, with 7 bases lining up with TRBD1. J was trimmed by 7 bases and V by 8 bases; bases with no gene match: 8. There are 14 residues in the CDR3. CDR1 and CDR2 from the germline V gene are MDHEN and SYDVKM. The CDR3 nucleotides read TGTGCCAGCGTTCCGGACAGGACAAATTCACCCCTCCACTTT. It specifies CASVPDRTNSPLHF.

The rearrangement links TRBV5-1 to TRBJ2-5, with D tentatively TRBD1 (6 bases). This CDR3 has 13 residues. Trimming removed 3 bases from V and 2 bases from J, with 8 bases in between. Germline V gene lookup returns CDR1 SGHRS and CDR2 YFSETQ. CDR3 coding DNA: TGCGCCAGCAGCTCCCAGGGGCAAGAGACCCAGTACTTC. Its protein product is CASSSQGQETQYF.

The chain joins TRBV5-6 to TRBJ1-1; weak D call: TRBD1 (6 bases). The CDR3 is 13 residues long. Deletions cut 1 base from V and 6 bases from J, with 10 bases between. The germline V gene has CDR1 SGHDT and CDR2 YYEEEE. This CDR3 is CASSLTGIAEAFF. CDR3 sequence (DNA): TGTGCCAGCAGCTTGACAGGGATAGCTGAAGCTTTCTTT. Filled out from reference TRBV5-6 and TRBJ1-1, the complete variable domain reads DAGVTQSPTHLIKTRGQQVTLRCSPKSGHDTVSWYQQALGQGPQFIFQYYEEEERQRGNFPDRFSGHQFPNYSSELNVNALLLGDSALYLCASSLTGIAEAFFGQGTRLTVV.